The 26 T cell receptor beta chains in this list originate from one sample, sequenced in a study of cytomegalovirus exposure and HLA in healthy donors. With 60 Vbeta and 13 Jbeta primers, the PCR was carried out. TCRdb's copy holds only in-frame clones and misses some; the assay was immunoSEQ multiplex PCR. The sample totals 130,000 or so clones. The sequenced sample was PBMCs. These receptors were taken from a woman between 18 and 29 years old in good health and CMV-seronegative.

The V call is TRBV23-1, the J call TRBJ1-5; 7 bases map to TRBD1. TRBV23-1 is recorded as an ORF, its role being uncertain. V lost 9 bases to trimming and J lost 7 bases; unmatched junction nucleotides: 15. This CDR3 has 15 amino acids. CDR3 sequence reads: CASITGTENEQPQHF. CDR3 DNA sequence: TGCGCCAGTATAACCGGGACAGAAAATGAACAGCCCCAGCATTTT.

The chain recombines TRBV18 with TRBJ1-1, with a weak D call TRBD1 (6 bases). CDR3 length: 14 amino acids. Germline loops: CDR1 KGHSH, CDR2 LQKENI. The ends were cut back, 4 bases at V and 6 bases at J, with 15 bases in the middle. CDR3 sequence: CASSLQGQRAEAFF. CDR3 DNA sequence: TGTGCCAGCTCACTGCAGGGGCAGAGGGCTGAAGCTTTCTTT.

The chain employs TRBV4-1 and TRBJ2-3, with a weak D call TRBD1 (7 bases). V lost 1 base to trimming and J lost 5 bases, with 13 bases between them. Germline V lookup: CDR1 MGHRA, CDR2 YSYEKL. The CDR3 is made up of 15 amino acids. The CDR3 coding sequence is TGCGCCAGCAGCCAAGTAGGAGGGGGCAAAGATACGCAGTATTTT. It encodes CASSQVGGGKDTQYF.

J is TRBJ2-1 and V is TRBV11-2, with 11 bases fitting TRBD2. In germline, CDR1 is SGHAT, CDR2 FQNNGV. V dropped 2 bases and J dropped 8; count of bases not matched to a gene: 5. The CDR3 spans 15 residues. The CDR3 loop is CASSLLAGGPHEQFF. The CDR3 nucleotides are TGTGCCAGCAGCTTATTAGCGGGAGGGCCCCATGAGCAGTTCTTC.

This chain links TRBV6-5 with TRBJ2-5; TRBD1 is a possible D gene (6 bases). The J call may not be correct, given that the DNA end is closer to TRBJ2-7. From germline, CDR1 is MNHEY and CDR2 SVGAGI. The CDR3 is made up of 14 amino acids. The CDR3 reads CASSYRQATYEQYF. The CDR3 DNA reads TGTGCCAGCAGTTATAGACAGGCCACCTACGAGCAGTACTTC.

This chain connects TRBV12-5 to TRBJ1-1, with 8 bases fitting TRBD1. Germline values: CDR1 LGHNT, CDR2 FRNRAP. V shed 3 bases and J 3 bases; nucleotides not matched to a gene: 12. This CDR3 region has 17 residues. The CDR3 here is CASGFSGGVSKDTEAFF. CDR3 sequence (DNA): TGTGCTAGTGGTTTTTCAGGGGGCGTAAGTAAGGACACTGAAGCTTTCTTT.

This chain connects TRBV6-1 to TRBJ1-4, with a weak D call TRBD1 (6 bases). This CDR3 comprises 15 residues. V was shortened by 4 bases and J by 2 bases, with 11 bases between the two germline ends. Germline values: CDR1 MNHNS, CDR2 SASEGT. For the CDR3, the DNA is TGTGCCAGCAGTGTGAGGGACATGACTAATGAAAAACTGTTTTTT. This codes for CASSVRDMTNEKLFF.

Details on this clone: One junction end disagrees with the germline gene, perhaps due to a read error. The V and J genes are TRBV5-5 and TRBJ1-6; D is unresolved. Germline-derived CDR1 and CDR2 are SGHKS and YYEKEE (reference sequence). The CDR3 consists of 12 residues. In nucleotides, the CDR3 is TGTGCCAGCAGCTCCAATAATTCACCCCTCCACTTT. The encoded protein is CASSSNNSPLHF.

This CDR3 reads CASSYGGGGQGYTF. CDR3 in DNA: TGTGCCAGCAGTTACGGAGGCGGGGGCCAGGGCTACACCTTC. The genes are TRBV6-5 and TRBJ1-2, with D perhaps TRBD1 (6 bases). Germline loops: CDR1 MNHEY, CDR2 SVGAGI. Trimming took off 2 bases at V and 8 bases at J, with 15 bases between the two ends. This CDR3 has 14 amino acids.

The chain uses TRBV30 and TRBJ1-4; D uncertain. Trimming removed 0 bases from V and 7 bases from J, with 12 bases in between. The CDR3 has 14 residues. In germline, CDR1 is GTSNPN, CDR2 SVGIG (reference sequence). DNA for the CDR3: TGTGCCTGGAGTGTGGGCCAGGAGGGTGAAAAACTGTTTTTT. This translates into CAWSVGQEGEKLFF. Full variable domain (remainder filled in from reference TRBV30 and TRBJ1-4): SQTIHQWPATLVQPVGSPLSLECTVEGTSNPNLYWYRQAAGRGLQLLFYSVGIGQISSEVPQNLSASRPQDRQFILSSKKLLLSDSGFYLCAWSVGQEGEKLFFGSGTQLSVL.

V is TRBV7-3 and J is TRBJ1-2; 7 bases fit TRBD1. The CDR3 is made up of 15 amino acids. The V gene end was trimmed by 5 bases and the J gene end by 8 bases; junction bases not matched to a gene: 14. Germline CDR1 is SGHTA and CDR2 is FQGTGA. As DNA, the CDR3 is TGTGCCAGCAGCCCAGATTACAGGGGATTGGAGGGCTACACCTTC. Protein sequence: CASSPDYRGLEGYTF.

The chain joins TRBV19 to TRBJ1-2; the D is unclear. Trimming removed 3 bases from V and 8 bases from J, with 16 bases in between. CDR3 length: 14 residues. Germline-derived CDR1 and CDR2 are LNHDA and SQIVND (reference sequence). In DNA form, the CDR3 reads TGTGCCAGTAGTATCAATGGCCCAACGGGAGGCTACACCTTC. Translating it yields CASSINGPTGGYTF.

For the CDR3, the DNA is TGTGCCATCAGCCCGGGACACCCAAGGAATGAAAAACTGTTTTTT. Translated: CAISPGHPRNEKLFF. This chain links TRBV10-3 with TRBJ1-4; perhaps TRBD1 as D (6 bases). The CDR3 is made up of 15 amino acids. Per germline, CDR1 ENHRY and CDR2 SYGVKD. V was clipped by 6 bases and J by 5 bases, with 16 bases between them.

The gene calls are TRBV7-3 and TRBJ2-7; 7 bases line up with TRBD1. The CDR3 has 14 residues. The germline CDR1 and CDR2 sequences are SGHTA and FQGTGA. After removal of 5 bases from V and 3 bases from J, the junction contained 7 bases not matched to a gene. CDR3 amino acids: CASSNPGQNYEQYV. The CDR3, as DNA: TGTGCCAGCAGCAACCCGGGACAGAACTACGAGCAGTACGTC.

The rearrangement joins TRBV7-2 to TRBJ1-1; possible D gene TRBD1, 5 bases. Trimming took 5 bases from V and 0 from J, leaving 19 bases between them. CDR1 and CDR2 (germline): SGHTA, FQGNSA. The CDR3 runs to 17 residues. The CDR3 sequence is CASSHRGGVVMNTEAFF. CDR3 bases: TGTGCCAGCAGCCACCGGGGGGGGGTGGTCATGAACACTGAAGCTTTCTTT.

The chain joins TRBV30 to TRBJ2-1; TRBD2 might be the D (6 bases). With 1 base removed from V and 0 bases from J, the gap between germline ends came to 16 bases. CDR1 and CDR2 from the germline V gene are GTSNPN and SVGIG (reference sequence). The CDR3 sequence is 17 residues long. CDR3 region: CAWSAGLTSSSYNEQFF. DNA for the CDR3: TGTGCCTGGAGTGCCGGACTAACTTCCAGCTCCTACAATGAGCAGTTCTTC.

J is TRBJ2-7 and V is TRBV5-4; no reliable D call. V dropped 8 bases and J dropped 6 bases, with 24 bases sitting between them. The germline V gene encodes CDR1 SGHNT and CDR2 YYREEE (reference sequence). CDR3 size: 15 residues. The CDR3 region is CARAPWSLSTGEQYF. The DNA of the CDR3 is TGTGCCAGGGCACCGTGGAGCTTATCAACCGGCGAGCAGTACTTC. Together with reference TRBV5-4 and TRBJ2-7, the CDR3 gives the full variable domain: ETGVTQSPTHLIKTRGQQVTLRCSSQSGHNTVSWYQQALGQGPQFIFQYYREEENGRGNFPPRFSGLQFPNYSSELNVNALELDDSALYLCARAPWSLSTGEQYFGPGTRLTVT.

The chain has TRBV14 and TRBJ2-7; the match to TRBD1 covers 11 bases. CDR1 and CDR2 from the germline V gene are SGHDN and FVKESK. The CDR3 is made up of 16 amino acids. V lost 4 bases and J lost 6; bases outside the gene matches: 11. The CDR3 sequence: CASSPNPGQGVSEQYF. As DNA, the CDR3 is TGTGCCAGCAGCCCAAATCCGGGACAGGGGGTCTCCGAGCAGTACTTC.

The rearrangement uses TRBV9 and TRBJ2-1; D is ambiguous. The CDR3 loop spans 14 amino acids. Trimming left V 2 bases short and J 4 bases short, with 10 bases between. CDR1 is SGDLS and CDR2 is YYNGEE in the germline V gene. CDR3 region: CASSVRPEYNEQFF. CDR3 nucleotide sequence: TGTGCCAGCAGCGTCCGTCCAGAATACAATGAGCAGTTCTTC.

This sequence joins TRBV2 and TRBJ2-5; the D gene is possibly TRBD2 (5 bases). CDR1 and CDR2 from the germline V gene are SNHLY and FYNNEI. The CDR3 is made up of 14 amino acids. With 7 bases removed from V and 7 bases from J, the gap between germline ends came to 19 bases. The CDR3 spells CASNQQRNERTQYF. In nucleotides, the CDR3 is TGTGCCAGCAATCAACAGCGGAACGAGAGGACCCAGTACTTC.

The V call is TRBV5-5, the J call TRBJ1-4; maybe TRBD1 (6 bases). This CDR3 is built from 15 residues. V was shortened by 4 bases and J by 5 bases, with 15 bases between the two germline ends. Germline V CDR1 and CDR2: SGHKS, YYEKEE (reference sequence). CDR3 coding DNA: TGTGCCAGCAGCAGGCCCGGGACAAGAAATGAAAAACTGTTTTTT. Its translation: CASSRPGTRNEKLFF.

V is TRBV5-1 and J is TRBJ2-2, with 8 bases fitting TRBD2. Germline trimming cut 4 bases from V and 0 bases from J; bases unmatched to any gene: 5. Germline V gene sequence: CDR1 SGHRS, CDR2 YFSETQ. This CDR3 is built from 16 residues. The CDR3 DNA sequence: TGCGCCAGCAGCCCCTTAGCGGGGACGAACACCGGGGAGCTGTTTTTT. Its translation: CASSPLAGTNTGELFF.

The chain links TRBV6-5 to TRBJ2-1; no clear D gene. Deletions cut 8 bases from V and 6 bases from J, with 14 bases between. Germline CDR1 MNHEY, CDR2 SVGAGI. The CDR3 runs to 13 residues. The CDR3 DNA is TGTGCCAGCTCCCCCCCGGGTTCCAATGAGCAGTTCTTC. Protein: CASSPPGSNEQFF.

This chain links TRBV25-1 with TRBJ1-2; D remains unclear. Germline V gene sequence: CDR1 MGHDK, CDR2 SYGVNS. The CDR3 runs to 14 residues. Trimming shortened V by 4 bases and J by 5 bases, and 14 bases separated the two germline ends. Written as DNA, the CDR3 is TGTGCCAGCAGTGGGCTGACCCGAGGATATGGCTACACCTTC. This translates into CASSGLTRGYGYTF.

The chain couples TRBV19 to TRBJ1-4; TRBD1 agrees at 7 bases. The CDR3 has 14 residues. J lost 8 bases, V lost 4 bases, and 7 bases had no gene match. Germline V gene lookup returns CDR1 LNHDA and CDR2 SQIVND (reference sequence). DNA of the CDR3: TGTGCCAGTAGTAGTGGGGGGACAGTCGAAAAACTGTTTTTT. As protein: CASSSGGTVEKLFF. Full variable domain (outside the CDR3, taken from reference TRBV19 and TRBJ1-4): DGGITQSPKYLFRKEGQNVTLSCEQNLNHDAMYWYRQDPGQGLRLIYYSQIVNDFQKGDIAEGYSVSREKKESFPLTVTSAQKNPTAFYLCASSSGGTVEKLFFGSGTQLSVL.

This rearrangement joins TRBV7-8 to TRBJ2-5, with 7 bases aligning to TRBD1. Unmatched junction bases numbered 3, after V lost 1 base and J lost 4 bases. Germline V gives CDR1 SGHVS, CDR2 FQNEAQ. The CDR3 is made up of 14 amino acids. In DNA, the CDR3 is TGTGCCAGCAGCTTAGGGACAGGAGGAGAGACCCAGTACTTC. It codes for CASSLGTGGETQYF.